The 13 T cell receptor beta chains below were found in one sample sequenced in a study of PD-L1 blockade in urothelial cancer. Profiling relied on immunoSEQ multiplex PCR, and the TCRdb table lists in-frame clones only, not all of them. Among around 32,000 clones listed, 87% were seen once. Sequenced here: PBMCs, sampled around atezolizumab (anti-PD-L1) treatment. The receptors shown here come from a man aged 45-60 years with urothelial cancer.

This clone has just one count. The CDR3: CASSAWTGASSYEQYF. The DNA of the CDR3 is TGTGCCAGCAGCGCATGGACAGGGGCGAGCTCCTACGAGCAGTACTTC. This chain joins TRBV5-6 and TRBJ2-7, with 9 bases aligning to TRBD1. The germline V gene encodes CDR1 SGHDT and CDR2 YYEEEE. The CDR3 is 16 amino acids. V was clipped by 4 bases and J by 0 bases; unmatched bases: 8.

The chain carries TRBV7-2 and TRBJ2-7, with TRBD2 matching 7 bases. V shed 3 bases and J 7 bases; nucleotides not matched to a gene: 9. Germline V gene lookup returns CDR1 SGHTA and CDR2 FQGNSA. The CDR3 length is 14 residues. DNA of the CDR3: TGTGCCAGCAGCTTGGGTGGGCCGGGGGGTGAGCAGTACTTC. Its protein is CASSLGGPGGEQYF.

This clone was counted a few times. The chain recombines TRBV29-1 with TRBJ1-5; possibly TRBD1 for D (5 bases). The V end lost 8 bases, the J end lost 3 bases, and 8 bases lay between the germline ends. Looked up from germline, CDR1 is SQVTM and CDR2 is ANQGSEA. The CDR3 consists of 11 residues. CDR3 loop: CSRQLNQPQHF. The CDR3 nucleotides read TGCAGCCGACAGCTCAATCAGCCCCAGCATTTT.

This chain joins TRBV7-8 and TRBJ2-1; the match to TRBD2 covers 7 bases. The J segment lost 7 bases and the V segment lost 2 bases, leaving 20 bases of the junction unmatched. The CDR3 has 19 amino acids. Germline loops: CDR1 SGHVS, CDR2 FQNEAQ. The CDR3 nucleotides read TGTGCCAGCAGCTTAACCCCTGGGCAGCGGGAATTTTTGAGGAATGAGCAGTTCTTC. Its translation is CASSLTPGQREFLRNEQFF. Combining the CDR3 with reference TRBV7-8 and TRBJ2-1 gives the whole variable domain GAGVSQSPRYKVAKRGQDVALRCDPISGHVSLFWYQQALGQGPEFLTYFQNEAQLDKSGLPSDRFFAERPEGSVSTLKIQRTQQEDSAVYLCASSLTPGQREFLRNEQFFGPGTRLTVL.

This sequence joins TRBV7-6 and TRBJ2-5, with TRBD1 matching 11 bases. V shed 5 bases, J shed 4 bases, and the junction held 9 bases outside the gene matches. Germline values: CDR1 SGHVS, CDR2 FNYEAQ. This CDR3 comprises 16 residues. The DNA for the CDR3 is TGTGCCAGCAGCCGAAACGCCGGGACAGGGGGAGAGACCCAGTACTTC. It is translated as CASSRNAGTGGETQYF.

The CDR3 protein is CASSIYYGGSGGYTF. CDR3 sequence (DNA): TGTGCCAGTAGTATTTATTATGGAGGATCGGGGGGCTACACCTTC. The chain is built from TRBV19 and TRBJ1-2; D not resolved. The CDR3 extends over 15 amino acids. The V end was cut by 3 bases, the J end by 8 bases, with 19 bases between. CDR1 and CDR2 (germline): LNHDA, SQIVND (reference sequence).

This clone is a singleton in its sample. This chain connects TRBV7-2 to TRBJ2-3; 9 bases line up with TRBD2. The V gene's germline CDR1 is SGHTA and CDR2 FQGNSA. J was trimmed by 4 bases and V by 3 bases; bases with no gene match: 14. This CDR3 is built from 18 residues. The CDR3 DNA reads TGTGCCAGCAGCTTCAATAGGTTGGCGGGAGGGAGCGCAGATACGCAGTATTTT. Residues: CASSFNRLAGGSADTQYF.

The chain has TRBV19 and TRBJ1-2; D not certain. The CDR3 runs 15 residues. The ends were cut back, 4 bases at V and 0 bases at J, with 12 bases in the middle. Germline CDR1 reads LNHDA; CDR2 reads SQIVND (reference sequence). Written as DNA, the CDR3 is TGTGCCAGTAGTAGTCAAAGAGGGACTAACTATGGCTACACCTTC. It is translated as CASSSQRGTNYGYTF.

The V call is TRBV6-5, the J call TRBJ2-7; TRBD2 agrees at 12 bases. J gave up 4 bases and V 2 bases, and 3 bases lay outside the gene matches. Germline V gene sequence: CDR1 MNHEY, CDR2 SVGAGI. The CDR3 spans 15 residues. The CDR3 DNA sequence: TGTGCCAGCAGTTACGGGCTAGCGGGAGGGTACGAGCAGTACTTC. Translated: CASSYGLAGGYEQYF.

The chain recombines TRBV10-1 with TRBJ2-7; D perhaps matches TRBD2 (5 bases). Germline loops: CDR1 WNHNN, CDR2 SYGVQD (reference sequence). CDR3 length: 13 amino acids. V was clipped by 3 bases and J by 3 bases, with 9 bases between them. The CDR3 protein is CASSESGRYEQYF. CDR3 nucleotide sequence: TGCGCCAGCAGTGAAAGCGGACGCTACGAGCAGTACTTC.

This rearrangement joins TRBV29-1 to TRBJ1-2, with D unclear. The V gene lost 4 bases and the J gene lost 4 bases, with 13 bases spanning the gap. Germline values: CDR1 SQVTM, CDR2 ANQGSEA. The CDR3 covers 13 residues. In DNA, the CDR3 is TGCAGCGTTGGCCAGTCTGCCCTCTATGGCTACACCTTC. It is translated as CSVGQSALYGYTF.

The chain recombines TRBV28 with TRBJ2-7; 7 bases are a match to TRBD1. Germline CDR1 reads MDHEN; CDR2 reads SYDVKM. J gave up 0 bases and V 5 bases, and 10 bases lay outside the gene matches. This CDR3 has 16 amino acids. The CDR3 DNA reads as TGTGCCAGCAGTAATTACAGGGGTTCGAGCTCCTACGAGCAGTACTTC. Translating it yields CASSNYRGSSSYEQYF. The complete variable domain, with remaining parts taken from reference TRBV28 and TRBJ2-7, reads DVKVTQSSRYLVKRTGEKVFLECVQDMDHENMFWYRQDPGLGLRLIYFSYDVKMKEKGDIPEGYSVSREKKERFSLILESASTNQTSMYLCASSNYRGSSSYEQYFGPGTRLTVT.

The genes are TRBV9 and TRBJ2-3; 7 bases map to TRBD2. The CDR3 loop spans 17 amino acids. Per the germline V gene, CDR1 is SGDLS and CDR2 is YYNGEE. V lost 0 bases, J lost 2 bases, and 9 bases stayed unmatched. The CDR3 coding sequence is TGTGCCAGCAGCGTAGGGAAGTACGGGGGGATCACAGATACGCAGTATTTT. This encodes CASSVGKYGGITDTQYF.